The clone carrying this T cell receptor beta chain was seen many times. The J segment lost 4 bases and the V segment lost 1 base, leaving 6 bases of the junction unmatched. There are 15 residues in the CDR3. Germline lookup yields CDR1 LNHDA and CDR2 SQIVND (reference sequence). This sample was taken from a study of breast tumors, draining lymph nodes, adjacent tissues. TCRdb reprocessed the multiplex PCR reads via MiXCR and lists one record per CDR3 protein. The data contain approximately 22,000 distinct CDR3 sequences, about 64% of them singletons. The source material was tumor-adjacent breast tissue. This sequence joins TRBV19 and TRBJ2-5, with 7 nucleotides matching TRBD2. The clonotype was recovered from a female donor with breast cancer. Some clones in this sample may be carry-over from other donors' samples. The CDR3 protein is CASSIGGGPRETQYF. The DNA for the CDR3 is TGTGCCAGTAGTATAGGGGGGGGTCCTAGAGAGACCCAGTACTTC.